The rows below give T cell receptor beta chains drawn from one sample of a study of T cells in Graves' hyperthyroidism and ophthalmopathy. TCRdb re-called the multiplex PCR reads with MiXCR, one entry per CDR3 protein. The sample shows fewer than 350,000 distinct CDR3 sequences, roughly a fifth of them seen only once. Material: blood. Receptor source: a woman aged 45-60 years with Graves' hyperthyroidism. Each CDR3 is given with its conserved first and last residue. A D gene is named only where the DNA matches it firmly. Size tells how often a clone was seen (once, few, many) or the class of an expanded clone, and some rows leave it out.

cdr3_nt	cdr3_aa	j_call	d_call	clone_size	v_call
TGCAGTGCTCCCCTTCGGAGGGGAGGCAATCAGCCCCAGCATTTT	CSAPLRRGGNQPQHF	TRBJ1-5	.	many	TRBV20-1
TGCGCCAGCAGCGATGCCTACGAGCAGTACTTC	CASSDAYEQYF	TRBJ2-7	.	many	TRBV5-1
TGTGCCAGCAGTTTGGTTCAGGGGAACACTGAAGCTTTCTTT	CASSLVQGNTEAFF	TRBJ1-1	.	many	TRBV5-1
TGTGCCAGCAGTTCCAGCGTGCCCCAAGAGACCCAGTACTTC	CASSSSVPQETQYF	TRBJ2-5	.	.	TRBV2
TGTGCCAGCAGCGTATCGGTCAGGGATACCACTGAAGCTTTCTTT	CASSVSVRDTTEAFF	TRBJ1-1	.	few	TRBV9
TGCGCCAGCAGGAAAACGAGGGACGGCACAGATACGCAGTATTTT	CASRKTRDGTDTQYF	TRBJ2-3	.	many	TRBV10-2
TGCAGTGCTGGATGGGGACAGGGGGTAACAGATACGCAGTATTTT	CSAGWGQGVTDTQYF	TRBJ2-3	TRBD1	many	TRBV20-1
TGTGCCAGCAGCTTTAGACCACCGGGAGGGGGCATCATCGGGGAGCTGTTTTTT	CASSFRPPGGGIIGELFF	TRBJ2-2	.	.	TRBV7-2
TGCAGTGCTAGAGATCCCCGCCCAGATACGCAGTATTTT	CSARDPRPDTQYF	TRBJ2-3	.	.	TRBV20-1
TGTGCCAGCAGCCAAGGCCGGACAGGGAACACTGAAGCTTTCTTT	CASSQGRTGNTEAFF	TRBJ1-1	TRBD1	many	TRBV3-1
TGTGCCAGCAGCCAACGTGGCGGGCCAAGCACAGATACGCAGTATTTT	CASSQRGGPSTDTQYF	TRBJ2-3	.	many	TRBV3-1
TGCGCCAACAGCAGAGACGGGACTAGCGACTACGAGCAGTACTTC	CANSRDGTSDYEQYF	TRBJ2-7	TRBD2	many	TRBV5-1
TGTGCCGGAAACCGGGACAAAATGAACTATGGCTACACCTTC	CAGNRDKMNYGYTF	TRBJ1-2	.	.	TRBV2
TGTGCCAGCAGTGGAAGGGGCGAGGACTACGAGCAGTACTTC	CASSGRGEDYEQYF	TRBJ2-7	.	many	TRBV28
TGTGCCAGCAGTTACTCGATCGGGCACTTCTATGGCTACACCTTC	CASSYSIGHFYGYTF	TRBJ1-2	.	.	TRBV6-5
TGTGCCAGCAGCTTACTAGCGCCCGACACCGGGGAGCTGTTTTTT	CASSLLAPDTGELFF	TRBJ2-2	.	many	TRBV13
TGTGCCAGCAGCGAACAGGGGAAGAACACTGAAGCTTTCTTT	CASSEQGKNTEAFF	TRBJ1-1	TRBD1	many	TRBV2
TGTGCCAGCAGCTTAAGCAAAAACACAGATACGCAGTATTTT	CASSLSKNTDTQYF	TRBJ2-3	.	many	TRBV7-8
TGTGCCAGTAGTATAGTCCAGGAGCTGAACACTGAAGCTTTCTTT	CASSIVQELNTEAFF	TRBJ1-1	.	many	TRBV19
TGTGCCAGCAGCGTCGCGGGGGGTCCTTTGAATGAGCAGTTCTTC	CASSVAGGPLNEQFF	TRBJ2-1	TRBD2	.	TRBV7-3
TGTGCCACCAGCAGACGGGGATCTGGAAACACCATACATTTT	CATSRRGSGNTIHF	TRBJ1-3	.	.	TRBV15
TGCAGTGCTCCTTTAGGACTCGAGCAGTACTTC	CSAPLGLEQYF	TRBJ2-7	.	many	TRBV20-1
TGCAGTGCTCCCCGAAACGGGGGCGTCACTGAAGCTTTCTTT	CSAPRNGGVTEAFF	TRBJ1-1	.	many	TRBV20-1
TGTGCCATCAGTGCCACCTCCGGGACTAGCGGGAGCCACTCCTACAATGAGCAGTTCTTC	CAISATSGTSGSHSYNEQFF	TRBJ2-1	TRBD2	.	TRBV10-3
TGTGCCAGCTCACCCCGGGACAGGACTAACAATGAGCAGTTCTTC	CASSPRDRTNNEQFF	TRBJ2-1	TRBD1	.	TRBV18
TGTGCCAGCAGAGCCCCTGGTCAGCCCCAGCATTTT	CASRAPGQPQHF	TRBJ1-5	.	.	TRBV6-1
TGCGCCAGCAGCTTGGGGTTGCGGGGGTCCTACAATGAGCAGTTCTTC	CASSLGLRGSYNEQFF	TRBJ2-1	TRBD2	many	TRBV5-1
TGTACCAGCAGTTTCGGGGCGGGGGAGCAGTACTTC	CTSSFGAGEQYF	TRBJ2-7	.	few	TRBV27
TGTGCCAGCAGACGGGCGGGACAGGGAGTGGAGCAGTACTTC	CASRRAGQGVEQYF	TRBJ2-7	TRBD1	many	TRBV3-1
TGCAGTGCTAGCCGGGGAGCGAACACCGGGGAGCTGTTTTTT	CSASRGANTGELFF	TRBJ2-2	.	many	TRBV20-1
TGTGCCAGCAGTAGCGTCGACGTGCCCCAAGCTTTCTTT	CASSSVDVPQAFF	TRBJ1-1	.	many	TRBV2
TGCGCCAGCAGCTTGGCCAGCGGGAGGGCGGGTCGGCAGTACTTC	CASSLASGRAGRQYF	TRBJ2-7	TRBD2	few	TRBV5-1
TGTGCCAGCAGCTTAGATGGACAGGGCTACAATGAGCAGTTCTTC	CASSLDGQGYNEQFF	TRBJ2-1	TRBD1	many	TRBV11-3
TGTGCCAGCAGTGAAGCTAGCGGCCGAGGGACCCAAGAGACCCAGTACTTC	CASSEASGRGTQETQYF	TRBJ2-5	.	once	TRBV2
TGTGCCAGCAGTGAAGAGGTTACCATCACAGATACGCAGTATTTT	CASSEEVTITDTQYF	TRBJ2-3	.	many	TRBV2
TGCAGTGCTAACCAAGTCCTAAATGAGCAGTTCTTC	CSANQVLNEQFF	TRBJ2-1	.	few	TRBV20-1
TGTGCCTGGAGCAATCCAGGGTTTAGGGCTGAAGCTTTCTTT	CAWSNPGFRAEAFF	TRBJ1-1	.	many	TRBV30
TGCAGTGCTAGCTCAGCAACTGAGCAGTACTTC	CSASSATEQYF	TRBJ2-7	.	.	TRBV20-1
TGTGCCAGCAGCCAACCCCTTGGCGAGCAGTACTTC	CASSQPLGEQYF	TRBJ2-7	.	few	TRBV14
TGCGCCAGCAGAGAGGAAGGCAGGGTGAAAAATGGCTACACCTTC	CASREEGRVKNGYTF	TRBJ1-2	.	.	TRBV5-1